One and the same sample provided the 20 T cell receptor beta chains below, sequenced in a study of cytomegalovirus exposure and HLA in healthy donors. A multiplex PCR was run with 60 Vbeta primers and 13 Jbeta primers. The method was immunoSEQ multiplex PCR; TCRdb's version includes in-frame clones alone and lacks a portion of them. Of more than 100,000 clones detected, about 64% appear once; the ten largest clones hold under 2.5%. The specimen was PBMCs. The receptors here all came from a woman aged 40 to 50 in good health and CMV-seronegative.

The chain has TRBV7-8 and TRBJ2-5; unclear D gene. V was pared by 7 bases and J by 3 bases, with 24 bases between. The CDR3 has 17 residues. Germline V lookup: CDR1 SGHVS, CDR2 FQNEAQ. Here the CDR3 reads CASTLIRLAQREETQYF. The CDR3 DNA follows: TGTGCCAGCACCCTTATCAGACTGGCACAAAGAGAAGAGACCCAGTACTTC.

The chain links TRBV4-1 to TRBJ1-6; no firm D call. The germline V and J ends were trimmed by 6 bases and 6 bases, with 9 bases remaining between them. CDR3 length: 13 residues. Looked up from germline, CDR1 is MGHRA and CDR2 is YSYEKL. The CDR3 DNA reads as TGCGCCAGCAGTCCACAGCTTAATTCACCCCTCCACTTT. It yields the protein CASSPQLNSPLHF.

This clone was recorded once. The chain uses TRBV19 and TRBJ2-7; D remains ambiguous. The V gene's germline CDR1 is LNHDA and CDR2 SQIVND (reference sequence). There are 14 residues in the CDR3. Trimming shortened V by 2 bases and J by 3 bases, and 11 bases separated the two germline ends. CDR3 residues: CASSILGRRYEQYF. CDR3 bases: TGTGCCAGTAGTATACTCGGCAGGCGCTACGAGCAGTACTTC.

CDR3 DNA: TGTGCCAGCAGCTTAGGGACAGGGACCAATGAGCAGTTCTTC. It translates to CASSLGTGTNEQFF. The chain has TRBV11-1 and TRBJ2-1, with 8 bases matching TRBD1. Germline-derived CDR1 and CDR2 are SGHAT and FQDESV (reference sequence). The CDR3 is made up of 14 amino acids. V shed 1 base, J shed 6 bases, and the junction held 2 bases outside the gene matches.

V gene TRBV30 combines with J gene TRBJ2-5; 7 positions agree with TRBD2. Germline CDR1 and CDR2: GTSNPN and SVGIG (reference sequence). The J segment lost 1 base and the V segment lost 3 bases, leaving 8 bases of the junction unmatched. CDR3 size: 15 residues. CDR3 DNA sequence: TGTGCCTGGAGCTCGGGACCGGGGGGCCAAGAGACCCAGTACTTC. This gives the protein CAWSSGPGGQETQYF.

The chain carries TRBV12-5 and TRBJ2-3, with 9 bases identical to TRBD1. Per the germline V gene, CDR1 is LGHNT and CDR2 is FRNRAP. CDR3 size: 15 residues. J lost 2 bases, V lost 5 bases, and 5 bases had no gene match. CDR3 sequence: CASGVGTGSTDTQYF. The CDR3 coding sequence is TGTGCTAGTGGTGTAGGGACAGGGTCCACAGATACGCAGTATTTT.

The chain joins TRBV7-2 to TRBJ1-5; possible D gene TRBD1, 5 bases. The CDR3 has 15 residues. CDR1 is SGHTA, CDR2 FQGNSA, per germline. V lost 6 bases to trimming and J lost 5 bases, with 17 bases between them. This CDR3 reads CASSNRGLGDQPQHF. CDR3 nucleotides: TGTGCCAGCAGTAATCGGGGACTCGGGGATCAGCCCCAGCATTTT.

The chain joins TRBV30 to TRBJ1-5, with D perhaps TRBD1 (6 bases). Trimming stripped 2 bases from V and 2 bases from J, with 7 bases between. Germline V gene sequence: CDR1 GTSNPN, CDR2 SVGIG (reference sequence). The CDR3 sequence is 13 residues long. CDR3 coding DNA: TGTGCCTGGAGTAAGGGGGGCAATCAGCCCCAGCATTTT. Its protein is CAWSKGGNQPQHF.

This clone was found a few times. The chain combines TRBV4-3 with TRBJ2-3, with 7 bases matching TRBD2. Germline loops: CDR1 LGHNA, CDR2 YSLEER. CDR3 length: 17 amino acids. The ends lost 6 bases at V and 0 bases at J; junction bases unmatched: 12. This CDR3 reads CASSLGASGTSTDTQYF. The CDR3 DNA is TGCGCCAGCAGTCTAGGGGCTAGCGGTACTAGCACAGATACGCAGTATTTT.

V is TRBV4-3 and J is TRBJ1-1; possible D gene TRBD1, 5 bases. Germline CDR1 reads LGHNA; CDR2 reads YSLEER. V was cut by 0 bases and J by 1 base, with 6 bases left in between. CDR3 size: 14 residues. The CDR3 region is CASSQETGNTEAFF. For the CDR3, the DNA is TGCGCCAGCAGCCAAGAAACAGGGAACACTGAAGCTTTCTTT.

The DNA for the CDR3 is TGTGCTAGTGGACTATCCTCAACAGGGGGCGGCTACACCTTC. This encodes CASGLSSTGGGYTF. The chain links TRBV12-5 to TRBJ1-2; TRBD1 matches 9 bases. Trimming removed 6 bases from V and 8 bases from J; junction bases left unmatched: 10. The V gene's germline CDR1 is LGHNT and CDR2 FRNRAP. The CDR3 runs 14 residues.

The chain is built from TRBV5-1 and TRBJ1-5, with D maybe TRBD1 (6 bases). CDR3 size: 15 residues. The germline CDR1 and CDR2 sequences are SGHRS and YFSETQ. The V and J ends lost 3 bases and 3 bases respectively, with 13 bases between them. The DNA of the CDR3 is TGCGCCAGCAGCTCCCAGGGGAGTCCCAATCAGCCCCAGCATTTT. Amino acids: CASSSQGSPNQPQHF.

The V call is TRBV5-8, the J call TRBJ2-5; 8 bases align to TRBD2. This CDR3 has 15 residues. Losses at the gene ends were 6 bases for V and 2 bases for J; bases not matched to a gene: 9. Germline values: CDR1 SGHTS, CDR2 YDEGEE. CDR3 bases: TGTGCCAGCACCCGACGGGGGGGGTGGCAAGAGACCCAGTACTTC. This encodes CASTRRGGWQETQYF.

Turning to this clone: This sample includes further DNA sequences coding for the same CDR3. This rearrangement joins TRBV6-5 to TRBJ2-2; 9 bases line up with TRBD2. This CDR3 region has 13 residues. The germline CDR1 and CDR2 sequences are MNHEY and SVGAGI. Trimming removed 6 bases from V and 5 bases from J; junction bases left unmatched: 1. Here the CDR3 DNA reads TGTGCCAGCAGGGGACTAGCAACCGGGGAGCTGTTTTTT. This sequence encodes CASRGLATGELFF.

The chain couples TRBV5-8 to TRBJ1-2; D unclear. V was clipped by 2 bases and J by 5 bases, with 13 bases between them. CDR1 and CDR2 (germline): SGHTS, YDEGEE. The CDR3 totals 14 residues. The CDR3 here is CASSFREPLYGYTF. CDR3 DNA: TGTGCCAGCAGCTTTAGGGAGCCCCTTTATGGCTACACCTTC.

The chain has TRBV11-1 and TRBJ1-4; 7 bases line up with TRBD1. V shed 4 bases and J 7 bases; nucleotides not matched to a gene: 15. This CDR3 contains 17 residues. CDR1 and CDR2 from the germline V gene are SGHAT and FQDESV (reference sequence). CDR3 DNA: TGTGCCAGCAGCTCGGGGAGGACAGGAGGATTTAGTGAAAAACTGTTTTTT. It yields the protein CASSSGRTGGFSEKLFF. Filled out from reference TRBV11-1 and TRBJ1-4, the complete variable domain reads EAEVAQSPRYKITEKSQAVAFWCDPISGHATLYWYRQILGQGPELLVQFQDESVVDDSQLPKDRFSAERLKGVDSTLKIQPAELGDSAMYLCASSSGRTGGFSEKLFFGSGTQLSVL.

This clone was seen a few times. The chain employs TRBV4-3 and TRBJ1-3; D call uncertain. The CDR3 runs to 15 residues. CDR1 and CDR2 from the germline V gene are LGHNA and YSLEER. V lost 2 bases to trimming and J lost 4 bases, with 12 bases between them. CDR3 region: CASSQIWAGGNTIYF. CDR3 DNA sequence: TGCGCCAGCAGCCAAATCTGGGCAGGAGGAAACACCATATATTTT.

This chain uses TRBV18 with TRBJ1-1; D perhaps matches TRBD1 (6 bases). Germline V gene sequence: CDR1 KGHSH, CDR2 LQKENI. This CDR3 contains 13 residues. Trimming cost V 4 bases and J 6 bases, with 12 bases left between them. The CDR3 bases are TGTGCCAGCTCACTCCATAAGGGGGCTGAAGCTTTCTTT. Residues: CASSLHKGAEAFF. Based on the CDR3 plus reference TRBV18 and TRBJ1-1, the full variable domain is NAGVMQNPRHLVRRRGQEARLRCSPMKGHSHVYWYRQLPEEGLKFMVYLQKENIIDESGMPKERFSAEFPKEGPSILRIQQVVRGDSAAYFCASSLHKGAEAFFGQGTRLTVV.

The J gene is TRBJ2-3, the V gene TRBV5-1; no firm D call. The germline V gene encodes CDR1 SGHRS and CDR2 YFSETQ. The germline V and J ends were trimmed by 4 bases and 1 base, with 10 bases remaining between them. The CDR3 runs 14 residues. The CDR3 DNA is TGCGCCAGCAGCGACCCCCAGGGCACAGATACGCAGTATTTT. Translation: CASSDPQGTDTQYF.

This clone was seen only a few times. DNA for the CDR3: TGCGCCAGCAGCTTGGCAGGACAGGGCTATAATTCACCCCTCCACTTT. It specifies CASSLAGQGYNSPLHF. V gene TRBV5-1 combines with J gene TRBJ1-6, with 8 bases matching TRBD1. V lost 0 bases, J lost 3 bases, and 2 bases stayed unmatched. This CDR3 has 16 amino acids. Germline V gene data show CDR1 as SGHRS and CDR2 as YFSETQ. Variable domain in full (rest from reference TRBV5-1 and TRBJ1-6): KAGVTQTPRYLIKTRGQQVTLSCSPISGHRSVSWYQQTPGQGLQFLFEYFSETQRNKGNFPGRFSGRQFSNSRSEMNVSTLELGDSALYLCASSLAGQGYNSPLHFGNGTRLTVT.